The clone carrying this T cell receptor (beta chain) occurred a few times. The same CDR3 also results from other DNA sequences found in this sample. Germline V CDR1 and CDR2: SGHRS, YFSETQ. J was trimmed by 2 bases and V by 0 bases; bases with no gene match: 3. This CDR3 has 16 amino acids. Clones were read by immunoSEQ multiplex PCR, and TCRdb kept only the in-frame ones, dropping some. The sample comprises fewer than 70,000 clones, 75% to 90% of which are singletons, and approximately 16% rests with the top ten. The data stem from a study of blood T cell repertoires in COVID-19. This sequence was found in a man aged 40-50 years with COVID-19, enrolled during active disease. The sample consisted of peripheral blood. The chain links TRBV5-1 to TRBJ2-5, with TRBD2 identical over 11 bases. The CDR3 DNA reads as TGCGCCAGCAGCTTGGGGCTAGCGGGGGGACAAGAGACCCAGTACTTC. Residues: CASSLGLAGGQETQYF.